A single sample gave rise to the 7 T cell receptor beta chains below, sequenced in a study of identifying expanded T cells in peripheral blood. Sequenced by immunoSEQ multiplex PCR; TCRdb stores in-frame clones only, minus some. The sample shows about 50,000 clones, approximately 82% of them seen only once. Sequencing was carried out using blood. The source of these receptors is a person aged 18 to 69 in good health.

The chain links TRBV2 to TRBJ2-5; 8 bases align to TRBD1. The V segment lost 5 bases and the J segment 11 bases; nucleotides outside the gene matches: 7. CDR1 and CDR2 from the germline V gene are SNHLY and FYNNEI. The length of the CDR3 is 12 residues. The CDR3 DNA reads TGTGCCAGCAGTCGACCACAGGGGGGTCAGTACTTC. This sequence encodes CASSRPQGGQYF.

The V and J genes are TRBV6-5 and TRBJ2-5, with a tentative D call TRBD1 (6 bases). Germline V gene sequence: CDR1 MNHEY, CDR2 SVGAGI. V was clipped by 4 bases and J by 4 bases, with 13 bases between them. This CDR3 has 14 amino acids. Here the CDR3 DNA reads TGTGCCAGCAGTTCACAGGGTCGGCGAGAGACCCAGTACTTC. Translation: CASSSQGRRETQYF.

The chain uses TRBV6-6 and TRBJ2-7, with 12 positions matching TRBD2. Looked up from germline, CDR1 is MNHNY and CDR2 is SVGAGI (reference sequence). Trimming took 5 bases from V and 7 from J; bases not matched to a gene: 3. CDR3 length: 13 residues. The CDR3 region has the DNA TGTGCCAGCAGTCGCGGGACTAGCGGGGAGCAGTACTTC. This sequence encodes CASSRGTSGEQYF.

The chain combines TRBV19 with TRBJ2-1; no reliable D call. Trimming took 0 bases from V and 5 from J, leaving 11 bases between them. Germline values: CDR1 LNHDA, CDR2 SQIVND (reference sequence). The CDR3 has 15 amino acids. CDR3 loop: CASSIERRPNNEQFF. The CDR3 nucleotides read TGTGCCAGTAGTATAGAGAGGCGGCCTAACAATGAGCAGTTCTTC.

V is TRBV27 and J is TRBJ2-7; 8 bases align to TRBD1. Germline V gives CDR1 MNHEY, CDR2 SMNVEV (reference sequence). J lost 3 bases, V lost 5 bases, and 12 bases had no gene match. The CDR3 is 16 amino acids. CDR3 in amino acids: CASSPSTGVMIYEQYV. CDR3 coding DNA: TGTGCCAGCAGTCCCTCGACAGGGGTCATGATCTACGAGCAGTACGTC.

The chain combines TRBV18 with TRBJ1-1, with D maybe TRBD1 (5 bases). V lost 3 bases to trimming and J lost 0 bases, with 14 bases between them. The CDR3 is 16 residues long. CDR1 is KGHSH, CDR2 LQKENI, per germline. The CDR3 reads CASSPGDLLLNTEAFF. The CDR3 DNA reads as TGTGCCAGCTCACCTGGGGACCTACTATTGAACACTGAAGCTTTCTTT.

The chain joins TRBV5-1 to TRBJ1-6; D is ambiguous. Trimming stripped 0 bases from V and 6 bases from J, with 16 bases between. The CDR3 contains 17 residues. Germline V gene lookup returns CDR1 SGHRS and CDR2 YFSETQ. CDR3 protein: CASSLAARASLNSPLHF. The CDR3, as DNA: TGCGCCAGCAGCTTGGCCGCCCGTGCCAGCCTTAATTCACCCCTCCACTTT.